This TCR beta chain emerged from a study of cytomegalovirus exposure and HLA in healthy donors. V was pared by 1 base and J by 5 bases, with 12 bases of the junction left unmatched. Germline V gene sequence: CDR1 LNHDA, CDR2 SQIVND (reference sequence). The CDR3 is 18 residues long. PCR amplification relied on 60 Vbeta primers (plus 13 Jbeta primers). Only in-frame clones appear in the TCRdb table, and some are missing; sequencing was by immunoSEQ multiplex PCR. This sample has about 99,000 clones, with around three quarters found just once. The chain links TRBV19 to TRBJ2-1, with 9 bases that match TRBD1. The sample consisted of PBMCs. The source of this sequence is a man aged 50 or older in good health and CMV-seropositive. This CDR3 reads CASSIGLSRDRAHNEQFF. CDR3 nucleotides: TGTGCCAGTAGTATAGGACTAAGTCGGGACAGGGCCCACAATGAGCAGTTCTTC.